This passage covers 13 T cell receptor beta chains from one sample sequenced in a study of shared clonotypes between healthy human individuals. Data came from immunoSEQ multiplex PCR; TCRdb stores just in-frame clones and leaves some out. Found here are around 2,000,000 clones, 90% to 95% of them singletons; the top ten hold 0.1% to 0.15%. Sample: naive CD4+ T cells sorted from blood. Subset described: CD45RA+ positively selected. The receptors stem from a man aged 18 to 30 in good health.

The chain recombines TRBV30 with TRBJ2-4, with 7 bases that match TRBD1. CDR1 is GTSNPN, CDR2 SVGIG, per germline (reference sequence). V gave up 3 bases and J gave up 0 bases; unmatched junction bases: 5. This CDR3 has 15 residues. Here the CDR3 DNA reads TGTGCCTGGAGGGAGACAGGGTTAGCCAAAAACATTCAGTACTTC. Its protein is CAWRETGLAKNIQYF.

Remarks on this clone: Other DNA sequences in this sample translate to the same CDR3. The rearrangement links TRBV5-1 to TRBJ1-6, with unresolved D. The V end lost 0 bases, the J end lost 10 bases, and 8 bases lay between the germline ends. CDR3 size: 13 residues. CDR1 is SGHRS and CDR2 is YFSETQ in the germline V gene. CDR3 sequence (DNA): TGCGCCAGCAGCTTGGAGGGAGTCTCACCCCTCCACTTT. Translated, it gives CASSLEGVSPLHF.

DNA for the CDR3: TGCGCCAGCAGCCAACCCTTGGACAGGGGAACCGGAAACACCATATATTTT. As protein: CASSQPLDRGTGNTIYF. The chain couples TRBV4-1 to TRBJ1-3; 9 bases align to TRBD1. CDR3 length: 17 amino acids. The V segment lost 2 bases and the J segment 4 bases; nucleotides outside the gene matches: 9. The germline V gene has CDR1 MGHRA and CDR2 YSYEKL.

V and J are TRBV6-5 and TRBJ1-6; no clear D gene. This CDR3 comprises 16 residues. V was trimmed by 3 bases and J by 6 bases, leaving 15 bases between them. Germline V CDR1 and CDR2: MNHEY, SVGAGI. CDR3 DNA sequence: TGTGCCAGCAGTTATTATCTCACAAGGAGTAATTCACCCCTCCACTTT. Translating it yields CASSYYLTRSNSPLHF.

This clone was seen just once. The chain has TRBV6-6 and TRBJ2-1, with unresolved D. V was shortened by 8 bases and J by 6 bases, with 14 bases between the two germline ends. CDR3 length equals 13 residues. CDR1 is MNHNY, CDR2 SVGAGI, per germline (reference sequence). The CDR3 DNA reads as TGTGCCAGCCAAAGGGAAGACTTCAATGAGCAGTTCTTC. It codes for CASQREDFNEQFF.

V and J are TRBV18 and TRBJ2-5; no definite D call. Per germline, CDR1 KGHSH and CDR2 LQKENI. The CDR3 has 13 amino acids. Trimming removed 0 bases from V and 5 bases from J, with 7 bases in between. CDR3 DNA sequence: TGTGCCAGCTCACCACCGATGGGCGAGACCCAGTACTTC. This sequence encodes CASSPPMGETQYF.

The gene calls are TRBV27 and TRBJ2-5, with D perhaps given as TRBD1 or TRBD2 (7 bases each). The germline V and J ends were trimmed by 5 bases and 5 bases, with 21 bases remaining between them. The CDR3 contains 16 residues. CDR1 and CDR2 from the germline V gene are MNHEY and SMNVEV (reference sequence). The CDR3 bases are TGTGCCAGCAGTCGGGGTGGGAGGGGGCGAGTGGAGACCCAGTACTTC. Translating it yields CASSRGGRGRVETQYF.

The J gene is TRBJ2-5, the V gene TRBV11-2; 12 positions match TRBD2. The trim removed 2 bases at V and 2 bases at J, leaving 3 bases unmatched. In germline, CDR1 is SGHAT, CDR2 FQNNGV. The CDR3 runs 16 residues. CDR3 region: CASSLLLAGGQETQYF. The CDR3 DNA is TGTGCCAGCAGCTTACTACTAGCGGGGGGACAAGAGACCCAGTACTTC.

This clone was detected once. The chain has TRBV2 and TRBJ1-2; TRBD1 matches 9 bases. CDR1 and CDR2 (germline): SNHLY, FYNNEI. V lost 3 bases and J lost 5; bases outside the gene matches: 1. The CDR3 has 13 residues. CDR3: CASSDGQGYGYTF. The CDR3 bases are TGTGCCAGCAGTGATGGACAGGGGTATGGCTACACCTTC.

The chain has TRBV5-1 and TRBJ2-7, with 11 bases identical to TRBD2. This CDR3 region has 16 residues. CDR1 is SGHRS and CDR2 is YFSETQ in the germline V gene. Trimming cost V 4 bases and J 5 bases; bases outside gene matches: 11. The CDR3 nucleotides read TGCGCCAGCAGCCTTGATACTAGCGGGAGAGGAGACGAGCAGTACTTC. This encodes CASSLDTSGRGDEQYF.

In nucleotides, the CDR3 is TGTGCCAGCAAGGACAGGATAAATCAACAGCCCCAGCATTTT. It yields the protein CASKDRINQQPQHF. The V call is TRBV19, the J call TRBJ1-5; 7 nucleotides line up with TRBD1. Germline CDR1 and CDR2: LNHDA and SQIVND (reference sequence). Trimming cost V 9 bases and J 7 bases; bases outside gene matches: 12. The CDR3 length is 14 residues. Full variable domain (missing parts from reference TRBV19 and TRBJ1-5): DGGITQSPKYLFRKEGQNVTLSCEQNLNHDAMYWYRQDPGQGLRLIYYSQIVNDFQKGDIAEGYSVSREKKESFPLTVTSAQKNPTAFYLCASKDRINQQPQHFGDGTRLSIL.

Concerning this clone: This same CDR3 is encoded by further DNA sequences in the sample. The chain carries TRBV27 and TRBJ2-7; 8 bases map to TRBD2. The trim removed 5 bases at V and 2 bases at J, leaving 5 bases unmatched. The CDR3 contains 14 residues. Germline CDR1 reads MNHEY; CDR2 reads SMNVEV (reference sequence). This chain's CDR3 is CASSLAGATYEQYF. CDR3 DNA: TGTGCCAGCAGTCTAGCGGGTGCTACCTACGAGCAGTACTTC.

The chain is built from TRBV4-1 and TRBJ1-2; no firm D call. Germline V gives CDR1 MGHRA, CDR2 YSYEKL. Trimming shortened V by 2 bases and J by 4 bases, and 5 bases separated the two germline ends. The CDR3 is 12 amino acids. CDR3 sequence reads: CASSQNSYGYTF. Here the CDR3 DNA reads TGCGCCAGCAGCCAAAACAGCTATGGCTACACCTTC.